A selection of T cell receptor beta chains follows, all from one sample in a study of blood T cell repertoires in COVID-19. The method was immunoSEQ multiplex PCR; TCRdb's version includes in-frame clones alone and lacks a portion of them. The table records over 120,000 clones, about four fifths of them present only once. The sample taken for sequencing was peripheral blood. The receptors originated from a human donor in a cohort sampled during active COVID-19. Both conserved end residues are part of each CDR3. A D gene is named only where the DNA matches it firmly. Some rows mark clone size as missing; the rest say once, few, many or name a class of expanded clone.

clone size	D gene	V gene	J gene	CDR3 protein	CDR3 DNA
.	TRBD1	TRBV7-9	TRBJ1-2	CASSLSAGGLGYTF	TGTGCCAGCAGCTTATCCGCAGGGGGTTTAGGCTACACCTTC
.	.	TRBV11-3	TRBJ2-5	CASSLGPGQETQYF	TGTGCCAGCAGCTTAGGCCCAGGCCAAGAGACCCAGTACTTC
.	.	TRBV3-1/TRBV3-2	TRBJ1-2	CASSTRDTHYGYTF	TGTGCCAGCAGCACCAGGGACACCCACTATGGCTACACCTTC
.	TRBD2	TRBV30	TRBJ2-2	CAWTTTQSGGGELFF	TGTGCCTGGACAACCACTCAAAGCGGGGGCGGGGAGCTGTTTTTT
.	TRBD1	TRBV2	TRBJ1-1	CASSEGDRGLWWAFF	TGTGCCAGCAGTGAAGGGGACAGGGGCCTGTGGTGGGCTTTCTTT
.	.	TRBV15	TRBJ1-4	CATSRGAAGAGEKLFF	TGTGCCACCAGCAGGGGGGCCGCAGGGGCTGGTGAAAAACTGTTTTTT
.	TRBD1	TRBV6-6	TRBJ2-7	CASSAGTGVHEQYF	TGTGCCAGCAGTGCCGGGACAGGGGTCCACGAGCAGTACTTC
.	TRBD2	TRBV19	TRBJ2-1	CASSTLAGGREQFF	TGTGCCAGTAGTACACTAGCGGGAGGGCGTGAGCAGTTCTTC
.	.	TRBV7-2	TRBJ1-6	CASSHGGGSSYNSPLHF	TGTGCCAGCAGCCACGGGGGGGGGAGCTCCTATAATTCACCCCTCCACTTT
.	TRBD2	TRBV3-1/TRBV3-2	TRBJ2-5	CASSPGTSGGSRTQYF	TGTGCCAGCAGCCCCGGGACTAGCGGGGGTTCACGGACCCAGTACTTC
.	TRBD1	TRBV28	TRBJ1-2	CASSLWTGGNYGYTF	TGTGCCAGCAGTTTATGGACAGGGGGAAACTATGGCTACACCTTC
.	.	TRBV11-2	TRBJ2-7	CASSSRPDDLYEQYF	TGTGCCAGCAGCTCCCGACCCGACGACTTATACGAGCAGTACTTC
.	.	TRBV10-3	TRBJ2-2	CASQAQDRLPPGELFF	TGTGCCTCACAAGCCCAGGACAGACTCCCACCCGGGGAGCTGTTTTTT
few	TRBD1	TRBV7-9	TRBJ2-7	CASSLGGSGGYEQYF	TGTGCCAGCAGCTTAGGTGGGTCAGGGGGCTACGAGCAGTACTTC
.	TRBD1	TRBV6-6	TRBJ2-5	CASSYGSGGHQETQYF	TGTGCCAGCAGTTACGGGTCAGGGGGCCACCAAGAGACCCAGTACTTC
.	TRBD1	TRBV9	TRBJ2-2	CASSGGTGGPNTGELFF	TGTGCCAGCAGCGGAGGGACAGGGGGGCCGAACACCGGGGAGCTGTTTTTT
once	TRBD2	TRBV7-7	TRBJ2-3	CASGAFGTDTQYF	TGTGCTAGCGGGGCGTTTGGCACAGATACGCAGTATTTT
.	TRBD1	TRBV7-6	TRBJ2-6	CASSFYNRDRGSGANVLTF	TGTGCCAGCAGCTTCTACAACCGGGACAGGGGGTCTGGGGCCAACGTCCTGACTTTC
.	TRBD1	TRBV10-1	TRBJ2-7	CASSRGMGDRGEEQYF	TGCGCCAGCAGTCGCGGGATGGGGGACAGGGGTGAGGAGCAGTACTTC
.	TRBD1	TRBV5-1	TRBJ1-5	CASSPSPLTGGSQPQHF	TGCGCCAGCAGCCCATCACCACTAACAGGGGGATCCCAGCCCCAGCATTTT
.	.	TRBV12-3/TRBV12-4	TRBJ1-2	CASSLNGQTWGF	TGTGCCAGCAGTTTAAATGGACAGACTTGGGGCTTC
.	TRBD1	TRBV9	TRBJ1-1	CASSVTGQGAVGTEAFF	TGTGCCAGCAGCGTAACCGGACAGGGGGCGGTCGGCACTGAAGCTTTCTTT
.	.	TRBV19	TRBJ1-1	CASIPSYFRGENTEAFF	TGTGCCAGTATCCCTAGTTATTTCAGGGGCGAGAACACTGAAGCTTTCTTT
.	TRBD1	TRBV24-1	TRBJ1-2	CATSDLQTGSGYTF	TGTGCCACCAGTGATTTGCAGACAGGGAGTGGCTACACCTTC
.	TRBD1	TRBV27	TRBJ1-6	CASSLDKGQGISPLHF	TGTGCCAGCAGCCTCGACAAGGGACAGGGGATCTCACCCCTCCACTTT
few	TRBD1	TRBV4-1	TRBJ1-6	CASSQEGQGGSPLHF	TGCGCCAGCAGCCAAGAAGGGCAGGGGGGTTCACCCCTCCACTTT
.	TRBD1	TRBV3-1/TRBV3-2	TRBJ2-2	CASSQGDRGYTGELFF	TGTGCCAGCAGCCAGGGGGACAGGGGATACACCGGGGAGCTGTTTTTT
.	TRBD2	TRBV20-1	TRBJ2-3	CSASVAGVQYF	TGCAGTGCTAGCGTAGCGGGGGTGCAGTATTTT
.	TRBD1	TRBV5-4	TRBJ2-4	CASSQQTGGSKNIQYF	TGTGCCAGCAGCCAACAGACAGGGGGTTCCAAAAACATTCAGTACTTC
few	.	TRBV30	TRBJ1-1	CAWSAAENTEAFF	TGTGCCTGGAGTGCGGCGGAAAACACTGAAGCTTTCTTT
few	TRBD1	TRBV2	TRBJ2-3	CASSVPGTGRSLATDTQYF	TGTGCCAGCAGTGTACCCGGGACAGGGAGGTCTTTGGCCACAGATACGCAGTATTTT
once	TRBD2	TRBV7-3	TRBJ2-2	CASSLISSGSAGELFF	TGTGCCAGCAGCTTAATTTCTAGCGGGAGTGCCGGGGAGCTGTTTTTT